A selection of T cell receptor beta chains follows, all from one sample in a study of blood T cell repertoires in COVID-19. Sequencing used immunoSEQ multiplex PCR; TCRdb keeps in-frame clones, though not all of them. There are about 42,000 clones in the sample; 80% to 90% occur only once, and approximately 13% lies in the top ten. Sequenced sample: peripheral blood. The receptors come from a woman aged 70-85 years in a cohort sampled during active COVID-19. The conserved cysteine and the conserved F or W are not part of the CDR3 here. Fields, in order: V gene, J gene, CDR3 protein.

V gene: TRBV5-4; J gene: TRBJ2-7; CDR3 protein: ASSLSREQY
V gene: TRBV11-2; J gene: TRBJ2-5; CDR3 protein: ASSPSGRGGETQY
V gene: TRBV4-3; J gene: TRBJ1-5; CDR3 protein: ASSQDRGSNQPQH
V gene: TRBV18; J gene: TRBJ2-1; CDR3 protein: ASSATGTYNEQF
V gene: TRBV7-3; J gene: TRBJ2-7; CDR3 protein: ASSSGTGGHEQY
V gene: TRBV5-5; J gene: TRBJ2-1; CDR3 protein: ASSLGIVQSYNEQF
V gene: TRBV28; J gene: TRBJ1-1; CDR3 protein: ASSLQAGRMNTEAF
V gene: TRBV19; J gene: TRBJ2-7; CDR3 protein: ASKGDRGSYEQY
V gene: TRBV11-2; J gene: TRBJ2-3; CDR3 protein: ASSGAGLAGEHTLDTQY
V gene: TRBV28; J gene: TRBJ1-1; CDR3 protein: ASTDWTEAF
V gene: TRBV30; J gene: TRBJ2-3; CDR3 protein: AWSPHRGSVGTDTQY
V gene: TRBV28; J gene: TRBJ1-2; CDR3 protein: ASRVRVGQRRGYT
V gene: TRBV28; J gene: TRBJ1-2; CDR3 protein: ASSIFRDYNYGYT
V gene: TRBV28; J gene: TRBJ2-2; CDR3 protein: ASSLLQVTGELF
V gene: TRBV6-6; J gene: TRBJ2-2; CDR3 protein: ASRVTGDAGELF
V gene: TRBV29-1; J gene: TRBJ1-4; CDR3 protein: SVSEATNEKLF
V gene: TRBV19; J gene: TRBJ2-2; CDR3 protein: ASRGTSGNTGELF
V gene: TRBV27; J gene: TRBJ1-2; CDR3 protein: ASSTQQGAGGYT
V gene: TRBV7-3; J gene: TRBJ2-1; CDR3 protein: ASSLSLAGTEQF
V gene: TRBV11-2; J gene: TRBJ1-2; CDR3 protein: ASSLSQGGLGYGYT
V gene: TRBV28; J gene: TRBJ2-4; CDR3 protein: ASSQGQDTKNIQY
V gene: TRBV7-9; J gene: TRBJ1-6; CDR3 protein: ASSQDRGNSPLH
V gene: TRBV2; J gene: TRBJ2-2; CDR3 protein: ASQRGSRAGELF
V gene: TRBV19; J gene: TRBJ1-5; CDR3 protein: ASSYRSRVRSNQPQH
V gene: TRBV7-7; J gene: TRBJ2-7; CDR3 protein: ASSLGTGGPYEQY
V gene: TRBV30; J gene: TRBJ1-2; CDR3 protein: AWSVGGATPYGYT
V gene: TRBV6-1; J gene: TRBJ1-5; CDR3 protein: ASSEAFGTGANQPQH
V gene: TRBV28; J gene: TRBJ1-1; CDR3 protein: ASSNGQGGTEAF
V gene: TRBV7-8; J gene: TRBJ2-3; CDR3 protein: ASSLGLAGADTQY
V gene: TRBV4-1; J gene: TRBJ2-1; CDR3 protein: ASSLTDQGGYNEQF
V gene: TRBV7-2; J gene: TRBJ2-7; CDR3 protein: ASSADRGYEQY
V gene: TRBV19; J gene: TRBJ2-3; CDR3 protein: ASRRRGTGESTDTQY
V gene: TRBV9; J gene: TRBJ2-7; CDR3 protein: ASSVGTGAYEQY
V gene: TRBV30; J gene: TRBJ1-1; CDR3 protein: AWSDRDPSNSEAF
V gene: TRBV5-4; J gene: TRBJ2-1; CDR3 protein: ASSPGRANEQF
V gene: TRBV6-5; J gene: TRBJ2-5; CDR3 protein: ASRVPQGAGETQY
V gene: TRBV11-2; J gene: TRBJ2-7; CDR3 protein: ASSPQTSGYEQY
V gene: TRBV6-5; J gene: TRBJ2-1; CDR3 protein: ASRGLAGANEQF
V gene: TRBV28; J gene: TRBJ1-1; CDR3 protein: ASSAGGRHTEAF
V gene: TRBV4-3; J gene: TRBJ2-5; CDR3 protein: ASSLGTSGSLGETQY
V gene: TRBV6-5; J gene: TRBJ1-5; CDR3 protein: ASSYRTGGQPQH
V gene: TRBV6-2/TRBV6-3; J gene: TRBJ1-6; CDR3 protein: ASSRTGEDSPLH
V gene: TRBV7-8; J gene: TRBJ1-6; CDR3 protein: ASSLARRDSYNSPLH
V gene: TRBV4-1; J gene: TRBJ1-2; CDR3 protein: ASSQGTAYGYT
V gene: TRBV29-1; J gene: TRBJ1-1; CDR3 protein: SVTGQANTEAF
V gene: TRBV7-2; J gene: TRBJ2-5; CDR3 protein: ASSSQQGAWETQY
V gene: TRBV3-1/TRBV3-2; J gene: TRBJ2-1; CDR3 protein: ASSHPSGYNEQF
V gene: TRBV6-5; J gene: TRBJ2-1; CDR3 protein: ASSYSTAPYNEQF
V gene: TRBV24-1; J gene: TRBJ2-7; CDR3 protein: ATSDLAGIEQY
V gene: TRBV14; J gene: TRBJ2-5; CDR3 protein: ASSPKIGRLGETQY
V gene: TRBV2; J gene: TRBJ1-1; CDR3 protein: ASSERGAGNTEAF